This note documents a single T cell receptor (beta chain) sequence. The data originate from a study of T cells after yellow fever vaccination. Background on the study: The SMART-Seq v4 Ultra Low Input method served to prepare the low-cell-number fractions.

J lost 7 bases, V lost 0 bases, and 8 bases had no gene match. The CDR3 loop spans 14 amino acids. Per germline, CDR1 SQVTM and CDR2 ANQGSEA. Synthesis of TCR cDNA relied on 5'RACE template switching, which attached a universal primer site and UMIs. Each CDR3 protein gets one entry after TCRdb re-called the 5' RACE reads with MiXCR. This sample carries 250,000 to 350,000 distinct CDR3 sequences, 7.5% to 9.5% of them seen once, and the ten largest clones take around 3.4%. The clonotype comes from a man between 18 and 35 years old who received the YFV17D yellow fever vaccine. V is TRBV29-1 and J is TRBJ1-2, with TRBD1 identical over 7 bases. The sequenced sample was CD4+ T cells sorted from PBMCs, obtained 5 days after the yellow fever booster vaccination. CDR3 region: CSVEDRVTGSGYTF. CDR3 DNA: TGCAGCGTTGAAGATCGTGTGACAGGGAGTGGCTACACCTTC.